This entry lists 8 T cell receptor beta chains sequenced from one sample in a study of shared clonotypes between healthy human individuals. Data came from immunoSEQ multiplex PCR; TCRdb stores just in-frame clones and leaves some out. Here the sample spans around 2.3 million clones, approximately 96% being singletons. The sequencing sample was made of naive CD4+ T cells sorted from blood. Noted subset: CD45RA+ positively selected. These receptors were collected from a man aged 18 to 29 in good health.

The chain has TRBV29-1 and TRBJ2-1; 11 nucleotides match TRBD2. V lost 7 bases to trimming and J lost 5 bases; unmatched junction nucleotides: 4. The CDR3 is 13 residues long. Germline V gene data show CDR1 as SQVTM and CDR2 as ANQGSEA. The CDR3 reads CSATSGGHNEQFF. The DNA for the CDR3 is TGCAGCGCCACTAGCGGGGGCCACAATGAGCAGTTCTTC.

The chain joins TRBV28 to TRBJ2-7, with D possibly being TRBD1 (5 bases). The CDR3 extends over 15 amino acids. Germline V lookup: CDR1 MDHEN, CDR2 SYDVKM. V gave up 7 bases and J gave up 3 bases, with 19 bases separating them. CDR3 nucleotides: TGTGCCAGCACCACCCAAAGGGGTCCTCTCTACGAGCAGTACTTC. It specifies CASTTQRGPLYEQYF.

The rearrangement joins TRBV29-1 to TRBJ1-1; D gene unclear. The CDR3 loop spans 13 amino acids. In germline, CDR1 is SQVTM, CDR2 ANQGSEA. V was clipped by 3 bases and J by 4 bases, with 12 bases between them. The CDR3 region has the DNA TGCAGCGTTGAGCCGGGTAGAGGCACTGAAGCTTTCTTT. Translation gives CSVEPGRGTEAFF.

The genes are TRBV4-3 and TRBJ2-2, with no clear D. There are 14 residues in the CDR3. CDR1 LGHNA and CDR2 YSLEER come from the germline V gene. V was pared by 4 bases and J by 0 bases, with 6 bases between. The CDR3 protein is CASSRLANTGELFF. The DNA for the CDR3 is TGCGCCAGCAGCCGCCTAGCGAACACCGGGGAGCTGTTTTTT.

J is TRBJ1-1 and V is TRBV5-1; 7 bases align to TRBD1. V shed 0 bases and J 1 base; nucleotides not matched to a gene: 3. The CDR3 contains 15 residues. Germline loops: CDR1 SGHRS, CDR2 YFSETQ. This chain's CDR3 is CASSLGGTANTEAFF. CDR3 sequence (DNA): TGCGCCAGCAGCTTGGGAGGGACAGCGAACACTGAAGCTTTCTTT.

This clone came up once. J is TRBJ1-1 and V is TRBV30; possible D gene TRBD1, 5 bases. The CDR3 sequence is 12 residues long. V lost 4 bases and J 7 bases, leaving 13 bases between the germline ends. Germline assignment: CDR1 GTSNPN and CDR2 SVGIG (reference sequence). The CDR3 DNA reads TGTGCCTGGACTGAGGACACCCTTGAAGCTTTCTTT. It yields the protein CAWTEDTLEAFF.

This clone appeared a single time. This sequence joins TRBV2 and TRBJ2-2; TRBD1 aligns across 9 bases. The CDR3 sequence is 15 residues long. The J segment lost 6 bases and the V segment lost 4 bases, leaving 6 bases of the junction unmatched. CDR1 is SNHLY, CDR2 FYNNEI, per germline. In nucleotides, the CDR3 is TGTGCCAGCAGTGCACAGGGGGCGCTGGCCGGGGAGCTGTTTTTT. Amino acids: CASSAQGALAGELFF.

The rearrangement uses TRBV7-4 and TRBJ1-4, with 7 bases matching TRBD1. Losses at the gene ends were 11 bases for V and 13 bases for J; bases not matched to a gene: 16. The germline gives CDR1 SGHVT, CDR2 SQSDAQ. This CDR3 is built from 13 residues. The CDR3 nucleotides read TGTGCCCTTGGGAGGGGGCGAATGATCCTACTGTTTTTT. Encoded protein: CALGRGRMILLFF. The whole variable domain, filled in from reference TRBV7-4 and TRBJ1-4, reads GAGVSQSPRYKVAKRGRDVALRCDSISGHVTLYWYRQTLGQGSEVLTYSQSDAQRDKSGRPSGRFSAERPERSVSTLKIQRTEQGDSAVYLCALGRGRMILLFFGSGTQLSVL.